This T cell receptor (beta chain) was profiled in a study of blood T cells in healthy people across ages. Study at large: When template switching was applied, about one barcoded beta molecule was captured per two T cells.

Sample-barcoded 5' priming and a J-beta primer mix drove a second PCR of roughly 7 to 11 cycles. A template-switch adaptor with 12 random nucleotides tagged each cDNA molecule. TCRdb independently ran MiXCR on the 5' RACE reads; one entry per CDR3 protein. Of under 750,000 distinct CDR3 sequences listed, roughly 48% are singletons. Researchers isolated at least 7 million PBMCs per sample. Per sample, no less than 5 micrograms of total RNA were extracted. This clonotype was found many times. J lost 6 bases, V lost 0 bases, and 5 bases had no gene match. The CDR3 covers 15 residues. CDR1 and CDR2 from the germline V gene are MNHEY and SVGAGI.

The V call is TRBV6-5, the J call TRBJ2-3, with 8 bases matching TRBD2. The sequence derives from an older man in good health. What was sequenced was blood. CDR3 in DNA: TGTGCCAGCAGTTACTCTGCGGGAGGAAGGGATACGCAGTATTTT. This encodes CASSYSAGGRDTQYF.